This T cell receptor (beta chain) was captured by sequencing in a study of blood T cells in healthy people across ages. It was with a sample-barcoded 5' primer and a J-beta primer mix that a second PCR of roughly 6 to 12 cycles was run. From the 5' RACE reads, TCRdb called clonotypes with MiXCR, one entry per CDR3 protein. The sample contains about 930,000 distinct CDR3 sequences, 25% to 30% of which appear only once. These same records also appear under a second study, on T cells of mothers and their children.

The clonotype was recovered from a woman aged 35 to 49 in good health. Sequencing used blood.

CDR3 coding DNA: TGCGCCAGCAGCTTGGGACAGGGGCCTGGAAAACTGTTTTTT. Encoded protein: CASSLGQGPGKLFF. The chain couples TRBV5-1 to TRBJ1-4, with 8 nucleotides matching TRBD1. After removal of 0 bases from V and 10 bases from J, the junction contained 5 bases not matched to a gene. CDR3 length equals 14 residues. In germline, CDR1 is SGHRS, CDR2 YFSETQ. The complete variable domain, with remaining parts taken from reference TRBV5-1 and TRBJ1-4, reads KAGVTQTPRYLIKTRGQQVTLSCSPISGHRSVSWYQQTPGQGLQFLFEYFSETQRNKGNFPGRFSGRQFSNSRSEMNVSTLELGDSALYLCASSLGQGPGKLFFGSGTQLSVL.